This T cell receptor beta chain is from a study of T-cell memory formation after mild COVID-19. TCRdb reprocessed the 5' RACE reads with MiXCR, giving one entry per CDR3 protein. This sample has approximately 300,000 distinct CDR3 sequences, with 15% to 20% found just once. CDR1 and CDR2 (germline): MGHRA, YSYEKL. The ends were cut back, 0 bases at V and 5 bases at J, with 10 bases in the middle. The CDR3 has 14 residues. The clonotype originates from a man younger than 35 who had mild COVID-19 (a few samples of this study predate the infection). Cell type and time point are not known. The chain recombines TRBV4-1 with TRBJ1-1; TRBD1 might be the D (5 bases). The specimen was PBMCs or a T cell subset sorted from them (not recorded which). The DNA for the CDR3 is TGCGCCAGCAGCCAAGATTACCGGGGGACTGAAGCTTTCTTT. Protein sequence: CASSQDYRGTEAFF.